A selection of T cell receptor beta chains follows, all from one sample in a study of shared clonotypes between healthy human individuals. Profiling relied on immunoSEQ multiplex PCR, and the TCRdb table lists in-frame clones only, not all of them. The repertoire has 1.5 million to 2.5 million clones, over 85% of them found once; the top ten carry 1.2%. The sequenced sample consisted of naive CD8+ T cells sorted from blood. These receptor sequences come from a young man in good health. CDR3s include the opening cysteine and the closing phenylalanine or tryptophan. The D gene is left open where the match is weak. Expanded clones are given a class, and other clones once, few, many or no size at all.

J	size	V	D	DNA	CDR3
TRBJ2-7	.	TRBV7-6	.	TGTGCCAGCAGCTTAGAGCGCAGCTACGAGCAGTACTTC	CASSLERSYEQYF
TRBJ2-5	.	TRBV30	.	TGTGCCTGGAGTGTAACGGCGGAGACCCAGTACTTC	CAWSVTAETQYF
TRBJ2-2	.	TRBV6-1	.	TGTGCCAGCAGTGAATTGATAGGGGCCGGGGAGCTGTTTTTT	CASSELIGAGELFF
TRBJ1-5	.	TRBV6-5	.	TGTGCCAGCAGTTACGGTGTCCGAGGGCCCCAGCATTTT	CASSYGVRGPQHF
TRBJ2-7	.	TRBV10-3	TRBD2	TGTGCCATCAGTGAGGTTCGAGCGGGGTTCGAGCAGTACTTC	CAISEVRAGFEQYF
TRBJ1-2	.	TRBV5-6	.	TGTGCCAGCAGCTTTGACGGCAACTATGGCTACACCTTC	CASSFDGNYGYTF
TRBJ2-1	.	TRBV29-1	.	TGCAGCGTTGACTACGGGACGTACAATGAGCAGTTCTTC	CSVDYGTYNEQFF
TRBJ1-2	once	TRBV11-2	.	TGTGCCAGCAGCTTAGTCGGGGGAGGTCTCGACTATGGCTACACCTTC	CASSLVGGGLDYGYTF
TRBJ1-2	once	TRBV29-1	TRBD1	TGCAGCGTGACTAGCTTGACAGGGGGCGAAGACGGCTACACCTTC	CSVTSLTGGEDGYTF
TRBJ1-5	once	TRBV5-6	.	TGTGCCAGCAGCTTGGGGTCCTCCGATCAGCCCCAGCATTTT	CASSLGSSDQPQHF
TRBJ1-5	.	TRBV4-1	.	TGCGCCAGCAGCCCCATATTCAATCAGCCCCAGCATTTT	CASSPIFNQPQHF
TRBJ1-1	.	TRBV5-6	TRBD1	TGTGCCAGCAGCTTGGCGGGACAGGGGGCATCAGCTTTCTTT	CASSLAGQGASAFF
TRBJ2-7	.	TRBV7-9	.	TGTGCCAGCAGCAAATGGTCGGGGGCCGCCTACGAGCAGTACTTC	CASSKWSGAAYEQYF
TRBJ2-7	.	TRBV7-9	TRBD1	TGTGCCAGCAGCTCGACAGGGGCTTCCCCCTACGAGCAGTACTTC	CASSSTGASPYEQYF
TRBJ2-5	once	TRBV19	TRBD1	TGTGCCAGTACCCCGACAGGGGGCGAGGAGACCCAGTACTTC	CASTPTGGEETQYF
TRBJ1-5	.	TRBV7-6	.	TGTGCCAGCAGCTTTAGACAGTATAGCAATCAGCCCCAGCATTTT	CASSFRQYSNQPQHF
TRBJ2-7	.	TRBV28	.	TGTGCCAGCAGTTTTGGAATTGGCGGCTCCTACGAGCAGTACTTC	CASSFGIGGSYEQYF
TRBJ2-7	.	TRBV14	.	TGTGCCAGCAGCCTGGACGGGCCCTACGAGCAGTACTTC	CASSLDGPYEQYF
TRBJ2-1	.	TRBV11-2	.	TGTGCCAGCAGCTGGACAAATCGGGGCGATGAGCAGTTCTTC	CASSWTNRGDEQFF
TRBJ1-4	.	TRBV27	.	TGTGCCAGCGGCTATTATAATGAAAAACTGTTTTTT	CASGYYNEKLFF
TRBJ2-1	.	TRBV12-5	TRBD2	TGTGCTAGCCTACTAGCGGGAAGTGGTGAGCAGTTCTTC	CASLLAGSGEQFF
TRBJ1-4	.	TRBV4-1	.	TGCGCCAGCAGCCGCATAGGGACCGACGGGGAAAAACTGTTTTTT	CASSRIGTDGEKLFF
TRBJ2-3	.	TRBV5-6	TRBD2	TGTGCCAGCAGCCCTAGCGGGGTTAGCACAGATACGCAGTATTTT	CASSPSGVSTDTQYF
TRBJ2-7	.	TRBV11-2	.	TGTGCCAGCAGCTTAGGGGGAACCTACGAGCAGTACTTC	CASSLGGTYEQYF
TRBJ2-1	once	TRBV11-2	.	TGTGCCAGCAGCTTAGGAGGGGGGGCCTTCCCCCACTACAATGAGCAGTTCTTC	CASSLGGGAFPHYNEQFF
TRBJ2-1	.	TRBV27	.	TGTGCCAGCAGTTTGCTAGCAGACTACAATGAGCAGTTCTTC	CASSLLADYNEQFF
TRBJ2-1	.	TRBV7-6	.	TGTGCCAGCAGCTCCAGGACAGAGTACAATGAGCAGTTCTTC	CASSSRTEYNEQFF
TRBJ1-1	.	TRBV19	.	TGTGCCAGTAGTATTGGGTGGATGAACACTGAAGCTTTCTTT	CASSIGWMNTEAFF
TRBJ1-2	once	TRBV29-1	.	TGCAGCGTTGATAGTCAGGGTTATGGCTACACCTTC	CSVDSQGYGYTF
TRBJ2-6	.	TRBV11-2	TRBD1	TGTGCCAGCAGCTTAGGACAGGGGGCCGGGGCCAACGTCCTGACTTTC	CASSLGQGAGANVLTF
TRBJ1-6	.	TRBV14	TRBD1	TGTGCCAGCAGCCCGATACAGGGGGCATTGTCACCCCTCCACTTT	CASSPIQGALSPLHF
TRBJ1-1	.	TRBV7-9	.	TGTGCCACTTTAGGCAGGCTGAACACTGAAGCTTTCTTT	CATLGRLNTEAFF
TRBJ2-5	.	TRBV7-9	.	TGTGCCAGCAGCTTAACAGGGAACCAAGAGACCCAGTACTTC	CASSLTGNQETQYF
TRBJ1-5	.	TRBV10-2	.	TGCGCCAGCAGTGAATCAGTTAGGGTCAATCAGCCCCAGCATTTT	CASSESVRVNQPQHF
TRBJ2-3	.	TRBV28	.	TGTGCCAGCAAACTCCCGGGGGAGACAGATACGCAGTATTTT	CASKLPGETDTQYF